Each of the 20 T cell receptor beta chains below was sequenced from the same sample in a study of T-cell reconstitution after alpha-beta-depleted transplantation in children. Preparation of the TCRbeta library involved a method that used unique molecular identifiers. From the PCR reads, TCRdb called clonotypes with MiXCR, one entry per CDR3 protein. Of 500,000 to 600,000 distinct CDR3 sequences in the sample, about 18% were seen once. The sample consisted of PBMCs from the stem cell graft donor, taken from the stem cell graft. These receptors were taken from a human donor who donated a stem cell graft to a child with acute lymphoblastic leukemia.

This clonotype was detected only a few times. The chain uses TRBV29-1 and TRBJ2-5, with D perhaps TRBD1 or TRBD2 (6 bases each). The CDR3 contains 15 residues. V shed 0 bases and J shed 2 bases, with 13 bases lying between them. Germline loops: CDR1 SQVTM, CDR2 ANQGSEA. CDR3 in DNA: TGCAGCGTTGAAGATTATGGGGGGCCTCAAGAGACCCAGTACTTC. This codes for CSVEDYGGPQETQYF.

The chain is built from TRBV21-1 and TRBJ2-2; TRBD1 reflects the table's D call only, with no check against the DNA. TRBV21-1 is shown as a pseudogene. The CDR3 is made up of 13 amino acids. The CDR3 DNA reads TGTGCCAGCGAGGGTCTTCGGGCGGGGGAGCTGTTTTTT. This sequence encodes CASEGLRAGELFF.

The rearrangement uses TRBV6-6 and TRBJ2-7; D not certain. This CDR3 has 13 amino acids. V lost 8 bases, J lost 2 bases, and 13 bases lay in between. CDR1 MNHNY and CDR2 SVGAGI come from the germline V gene (reference sequence). The DNA for the CDR3 is TGTGCCAGCTTGAAAGAGGCTCCCTACGAGCAGTACTTC. Its translation is CASLKEAPYEQYF.

The genes are TRBV12-5 and TRBJ2-1; 8 positions match TRBD1. This CDR3 contains 15 residues. Germline CDR1 reads LGHNT; CDR2 reads FRNRAP. The ends lost 0 bases at V and 9 bases at J; junction bases unmatched: 7. The chain's CDR3 is CASGLVRTGLGEQFF. The CDR3 bases are TGTGCTAGTGGTTTGGTGAGGACAGGGTTGGGTGAGCAGTTCTTC.

This clonotype occurred a few times. V gene TRBV14 combines with J gene TRBJ2-1; 8 positions agree with TRBD2. CDR3 length: 14 residues. Looked up from germline, CDR1 is SGHDN and CDR2 is FVKESK. V was clipped by 4 bases and J by 11 bases; unmatched bases: 10. CDR3: CASSPPGTSSKQFF. The CDR3 bases are TGTGCCAGCAGCCCACCCGGGACTAGTTCGAAGCAGTTCTTC.

This clonotype was seen more than once but under ten times. The chain joins TRBV5-1 to TRBJ2-7; perhaps TRBD1 as D (6 bases). CDR1 and CDR2 from the germline V gene are SGHRS and YFSETQ. The CDR3 is made up of 13 amino acids. V shed 0 bases and J shed 5 bases, with 9 bases lying between them. DNA of the CDR3: TGCGCCAGCAGCTTGGAAGGGGGAAACGAGCAGTACTTC. Protein: CASSLEGGNEQYF.

The table lists this clonotype with a few counts. The chain employs TRBV18 and TRBJ2-3; D not resolved. The V and J ends lost 2 bases and 4 bases respectively, with 7 bases between them. Looked up from germline, CDR1 is KGHSH and CDR2 is LQKENI. The CDR3 is made up of 13 amino acids. CDR3 coding DNA: TGTGCCAGCTCACCATGGTCGGCAGATACGCAGTATTTT. Its protein is CASSPWSADTQYF.

This clonotype showed up many times. The chain is built from TRBV12-3 or TRBV12-4 and TRBJ1-1, with D hard to call. The length of the CDR3 is 14 residues. V lost 0 bases and J lost 4, with 9 bases in between. The DNA for the CDR3 is TGTGCCAGCAGTTTAGCGGGCTTTGGCACTGAAGCTTTCTTT. Protein product: CASSLAGFGTEAFF.

This clonotype has just a few counts. The chain combines TRBV5-1 with TRBJ2-7; D could derive from TRBD1 or TRBD2 (5 bases each). The CDR3 consists of 16 residues. Germline CDR1 SGHRS, CDR2 YFSETQ. Trimming cost V 0 bases and J 2 bases, with 15 bases left between them. CDR3 in DNA: TGCGCCAGCAGCTTGGGACCGGGACGAAAAACCTACGAGCAGTACTTC. Encoded protein: CASSLGPGRKTYEQYF.

A few counts support this clonotype. The V call is TRBV9, the J call TRBJ2-1, with TRBD2 matching over 14 bases. The trim removed 0 bases at V and 8 bases at J, leaving 1 base unmatched. CDR3 length equals 15 residues. Germline V lookup: CDR1 SGDLS, CDR2 YYNGEE. CDR3 coding DNA: TGTGCCAGCAGCGTAGCGGGACTAGCGGGAGATGAGCAGTTCTTC. Translating gives CASSVAGLAGDEQFF.

This clonotype was seen a handful of times. The chain couples TRBV20-1 to TRBJ2-7; the match to TRBD2 covers 10 bases. Germline V lookup: CDR1 DFQATT, CDR2 SNEGSKA (reference sequence). The CDR3 sequence is 15 residues long. J was trimmed by 2 bases and V by 0 bases; bases with no gene match: 4. Here the CDR3 DNA reads TGCAGTGCTAGAGATCGGCTAGCGGGGGCCTACGAGCAGTACTTC. This encodes CSARDRLAGAYEQYF.

The sample holds a few counts of this clonotype. The V call is TRBV5-6, the J call TRBJ2-1, with 9 nucleotides matching TRBD2. This CDR3 is 15 amino acids long. Germline V gives CDR1 SGHDT, CDR2 YYEEEE. The trim removed 0 bases at V and 14 bases at J, leaving 12 bases unmatched. Here the CDR3 reads CASSLVGLAKAREFF. CDR3 DNA sequence: TGTGCCAGCAGCTTGGTCGGACTAGCGAAAGCGAGGGAGTTCTTC.

This clonotype has a handful of counts. The CDR3 loop is CASSVGTGENEQYF. CDR3 nucleotide sequence: TGTGCCAGCAGCGTAGGGACAGGGGAGAACGAGCAGTACTTC. This chain joins TRBV9 and TRBJ2-7; TRBD1 matches at 9 bases. This CDR3 comprises 14 residues. The V and J ends lost 0 bases and 5 bases, in that order; junction bases with no gene match: 3. Germline V lookup: CDR1 SGDLS, CDR2 YYNGEE.

This clonotype was seen repeatedly, ten times or more. At one end the junction does not follow the germline gene, possibly because of a read error. J is TRBJ2-7 and V is TRBV6-1; D remains ambiguous. The length of the CDR3 is 10 residues. CDR1 is MNHNS and CDR2 is SASEGT in the germline V gene. The CDR3 loop is CASRSPQHLF. The CDR3 coding sequence is TGTGCCAGCAGGAGTCCGCAGCACCTCTTC.

This rearrangement joins TRBV12-3 or TRBV12-4 to TRBJ1-1; possibly TRBD1 for D (5 bases). The CDR3 is 13 residues long. V dropped 3 bases and J dropped 8 bases, with 13 bases sitting between them. CDR3: CASSFPGSVEAFF. CDR3 DNA sequence: TGTGCCAGCAGTTTTCCAGGGTCGGTAGAAGCTTTCTTT.

There are a few counts of this clonotype. This chain connects TRBV12-3 or TRBV12-4 to TRBJ2-7; unclear D gene. The CDR3 consists of 12 residues. V was shortened by 8 bases and J by 13 bases, with 21 bases between the two germline ends. DNA for the CDR3: TGTGCCAGCGCGATCGTTTTGGAAAGGGTATACTTC. It encodes CASAIVLERVYF.

This clonotype has just a few counts. The rearrangement uses TRBV21-1 and TRBJ1-1. TRBV21-1 is termed a pseudogene. This CDR3 has 15 amino acids. CDR3 loop: CASSKDVNLGPEAFF. The CDR3 DNA follows: TGTGCCAGCAGCAAAGACGTCAACCTGGGCCCTGAAGCTTTCTTT.

The rearrangement uses TRBV29-1 and TRBJ2-7; D might be TRBD1 (5 bases). The CDR3 runs 13 residues. Trimming left V 4 bases short and J 4 bases short, with 14 bases between. Germline CDR1 is SQVTM and CDR2 is ANQGSEA. The CDR3 region is CSVGGGSSYEQYF. In nucleotides, the CDR3 is TGCAGCGTTGGGGGCGGCAGTTCATACGAGCAGTACTTC.

The sample holds a few counts of this clonotype. V usage is TRBV12-3 or TRBV12-4 and J usage is TRBJ2-3; no clear D gene. V was clipped by 1 base and J by 6 bases, with 5 bases between them. The CDR3 extends over 12 amino acids. In DNA form, the CDR3 reads TGTGCCAGCAGTTTAGTGAGGGATACGCAGTATTTT. Translating it yields CASSLVRDTQYF.

This clonotype occurred a few times. The chain uses TRBV29-1 and TRBJ2-2, with unresolved D. Germline V CDR1 and CDR2: SQVTM, ANQGSEA. The CDR3 has 11 residues. Trimming stripped 1 base from V and 8 bases from J, with 5 bases between. The CDR3: CSVEVIGELFF. The DNA for the CDR3 is TGCAGCGTTGAAGTTATAGGGGAGCTGTTTTTT.